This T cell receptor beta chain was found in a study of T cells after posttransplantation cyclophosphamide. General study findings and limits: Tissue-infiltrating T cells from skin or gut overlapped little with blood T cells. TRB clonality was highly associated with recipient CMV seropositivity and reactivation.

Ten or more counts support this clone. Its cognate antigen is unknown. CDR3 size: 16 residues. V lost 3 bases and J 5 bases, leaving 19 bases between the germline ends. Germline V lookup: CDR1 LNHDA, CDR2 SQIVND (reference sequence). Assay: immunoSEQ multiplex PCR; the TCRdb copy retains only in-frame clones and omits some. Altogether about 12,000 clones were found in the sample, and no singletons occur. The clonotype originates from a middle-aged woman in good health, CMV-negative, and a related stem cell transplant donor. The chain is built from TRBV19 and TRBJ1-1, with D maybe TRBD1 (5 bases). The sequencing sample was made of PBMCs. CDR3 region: CASSILKGNSRTEAFF. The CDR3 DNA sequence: TGTGCCAGTAGTATTCTAAAGGGGAATAGTAGGACTGAAGCTTTCTTT.